Described below is a single T cell receptor beta chain sequence and its context. Its antigen is currently unknown. This sample stems from a study of cytomegalovirus exposure and HLA in healthy donors. The validation cohort, a group of around 130 subjects, included the donors and was separate from the roughly 670-subject first cohort. General study points: Rarity held for most TCR sequences, but there were some public TCRs that occurred in many donors. Cytomegalovirus-associated TCR beta chains were listed, numbering roughly 150. Cytomegalovirus status was reportedly diagnosed by the classifier with high sensitivity and specificity.

This CDR3 has 14 amino acids. The junction had 14 bases not matched to a gene; V was cut back by 4 bases and J by 13 bases. The germline V gene encodes CDR1 SGDLS and CDR2 YYNGEE. The repertoire was sequenced with immunoSEQ multiplex PCR; TCRdb's copy has only in-frame clones and lacks some. This table holds 180,000 or so clones, about 89% found once. The clonotype was recovered from a man between 18 and 29 years old in good health and CMV-seropositive. V and J are TRBV9 and TRBJ2-1; 7 bases agree with TRBD2. Source material: PBMCs. CDR3 region: CASSFQRGGAFQFF. The CDR3 DNA follows: TGTGCCAGCAGCTTTCAGCGGGGAGGGGCGTTCCAGTTCTTC.